Shown below are 30 T cell receptor beta chains from a single sample sequenced in a study of blood T cell repertoires in COVID-19. Produced via immunoSEQ multiplex PCR; TCRdb's table is partial and in-frame only. The sample lists fewer than 150,000 clones, approximately 90% seen once, with approximately 4.2% in the top ten. The sequenced material came from peripheral blood. These receptors all stem from a woman between 40 and 50 years old with acute or convalescent COVID-19.

This chain connects TRBV24-1 to TRBJ2-1; 10 nucleotides agree with TRBD2. This CDR3 spans 16 amino acids. The V gene end was trimmed by 4 bases and the J gene end by 6 bases; junction bases not matched to a gene: 8. CDR1 and CDR2 from the germline V gene are KGHDR and SFDVKD. The CDR3 sequence is CATSDLSGGAINEQFF. CDR3 DNA sequence: TGTGCCACCAGTGACCTCAGCGGGGGGGCCATCAATGAGCAGTTCTTC.

This chain links TRBV7-2 with TRBJ1-1; no clear D gene. This CDR3 has 15 residues. V gave up 4 bases and J gave up 4 bases, with 16 bases separating them. Germline V gene data show CDR1 as SGHTA and CDR2 as FQGNSA. CDR3 residues: CASSSSRTEGTEAFF. The CDR3 bases are TGTGCCAGCAGCTCCTCGCGAACCGAGGGCACTGAAGCTTTCTTT.

The chain uses TRBV7-9 and TRBJ2-3; 10 bases fit TRBD1. The CDR3 consists of 18 residues. Unmatched junction bases numbered 14, after V lost 5 bases and J lost 3 bases. Germline V gene sequence: CDR1 SEHNR, CDR2 FQNEAQ (reference sequence). The CDR3 DNA follows: TGTGCCAGCAGCAAGGGTGACAGGGGGCTCCTTAATACAGATACGCAGTATTTT. As protein: CASSKGDRGLLNTDTQYF.

This sequence joins TRBV12-5 and TRBJ1-2; D is undetermined. V lost 5 bases, J lost 3 bases, and 16 bases lay in between. Germline V gene lookup returns CDR1 LGHNT and CDR2 FRNRAP. CDR3 length: 15 residues. The CDR3 is CASGLHLEIDYGYTF. DNA for the CDR3: TGTGCTAGTGGTCTTCACCTGGAGATCGACTATGGCTACACCTTC. Full variable domain (missing parts from reference TRBV12-5 and TRBJ1-2): DARVTQTPRHKVTEMGQEVTMRCQPILGHNTVFWYRQTMMQGLELLAYFRNRAPLDDSGMPKDRFSAEMPDATLATLKIQPSEPRDSAVYFCASGLHLEIDYGYTFGSGTRLTVV.

The chain links TRBV6-1 to TRBJ1-4; 9 bases align to TRBD1. Losses at the gene ends were 1 base for V and 7 bases for J; bases not matched to a gene: 7. This CDR3 region has 16 residues. Germline V gene sequence: CDR1 MNHNS, CDR2 SASEGT. DNA for the CDR3: TGTGCCAGCAGTGAAGTAGAGGGGACAGGGAGTGAAAAACTGTTTTTT. Translating it yields CASSEVEGTGSEKLFF.

The chain couples TRBV7-6 to TRBJ1-1; D might be TRBD1 (5 bases). Germline CDR1 and CDR2: SGHVS and FNYEAQ. The CDR3 extends over 13 amino acids. Trimming left V 1 base short and J 8 bases short, with 11 bases between. The CDR3 DNA reads TGTGCCAGCAGCTTAGGGACACGGTCGGAAGCTTTCTTT. Encoded protein: CASSLGTRSEAFF.

V usage is TRBV6-1 and J usage is TRBJ2-2; perhaps TRBD2 as D (7 bases). Germline values: CDR1 MNHNS, CDR2 SASEGT. The length of the CDR3 is 14 residues. V was clipped by 2 bases and J by 8 bases, with 12 bases between them. CDR3 sequence reads: CASSEQGRGGELFF. Written as DNA, the CDR3 is TGTGCCAGCAGTGAACAGGGGCGGGGGGGGGAGCTGTTTTTT.

Of note for this clone: The sample holds other DNA sequences that translate to the same CDR3. This chain joins TRBV19 and TRBJ1-5; D gene unclear. V lost 6 bases and J 1 base, leaving 4 bases between the germline ends. Germline V gene lookup returns CDR1 LNHDA and CDR2 SQIVND (reference sequence). CDR3 length: 12 amino acids. Here the CDR3 reads CASRGSNQPQHF. The DNA of the CDR3 is TGTGCCAGTAGGGGCAGCAATCAGCCCCAGCATTTT.

The V and J genes are TRBV4-1 and TRBJ1-6, with 8 bases aligning to TRBD1. Germline lookup yields CDR1 MGHRA and CDR2 YSYEKL. This CDR3 has 14 amino acids. The V and J ends lost 4 bases and 10 bases, in that order; junction bases with no gene match: 6. CDR3 in amino acids: CASSPDRGPSPLHF. CDR3 nucleotide sequence: TGCGCCAGCAGCCCAGACAGGGGACCCTCACCCCTCCACTTT.

The CDR3, as DNA: TGTGCCAGCAGCTTGGGACACACAGATACGCAGTATTTT. Translation gives CASSLGHTDTQYF. The chain links TRBV7-3 to TRBJ2-3, with a tentative D call TRBD1 (6 bases). The V and J ends lost 3 bases and 2 bases respectively, with 6 bases between them. The CDR3 is made up of 13 amino acids. Germline loops: CDR1 SGHTA, CDR2 FQGTGA. Looking up the rest from reference TRBV7-3 and TRBJ2-3 gives the full variable domain: GAGVSQTPSNKVTEKGKYVELRCDPISGHTALYWYRQSLGQGPEFLIYFQGTGAADDSGLPNDRFFAVRPEGSVSTLKIQRTERGDSAVYLCASSLGHTDTQYFGPGTRLTVL.

This clone was observed once. This sequence joins TRBV28 and TRBJ2-7, with TRBD2 identical over 11 bases. This CDR3 spans 13 amino acids. J was trimmed by 6 bases and V by 7 bases; bases with no gene match: 5. Germline CDR1 MDHEN, CDR2 SYDVKM. This CDR3 reads CASTTSGGFEQYF. CDR3 sequence (DNA): TGTGCCAGCACAACTAGCGGGGGTTTCGAGCAGTACTTC.

The rearrangement links TRBV28 to TRBJ1-6, with TRBD1 matching over 9 bases. J was trimmed by 10 bases and V by 4 bases; bases with no gene match: 20. Per germline, CDR1 MDHEN and CDR2 SYDVKM. CDR3 length: 19 amino acids. CDR3 amino acids: CASSSLSFGDREGWSPLHF. For the CDR3, the DNA is TGTGCCAGCAGTTCCCTCTCCTTTGGGGACAGGGAGGGATGGTCACCCCTCCACTTT. The variable domain in full, completed from reference TRBV28 and TRBJ1-6, reads DVKVTQSSRYLVKRTGEKVFLECVQDMDHENMFWYRQDPGLGLRLIYFSYDVKMKEKGDIPEGYSVSREKKERFSLILESASTNQTSMYLCASSSLSFGDREGWSPLHFGNGTRLTVT.

The V gene is TRBV7-2, the J gene TRBJ2-5; a weak D match, TRBD1 (6 bases). CDR1 SGHTA and CDR2 FQGNSA come from the germline V gene. V lost 4 bases and J lost 8, with 17 bases in between. This CDR3 region has 14 residues. Here the CDR3 DNA reads TGTGCCAGCAGCTGGTTGAGAGCAGGGGAAACCCAGTACTTC. Amino acids: CASSWLRAGETQYF. The whole variable domain, remainder taken from reference TRBV7-2 and TRBJ2-5, is GAGVSQSPSNKVTEKGKDVELRCDPISGHTALYWYRQSLGQGLEFLIYFQGNSAPDKSGLPSDRFSAERTGGSVSTLTIQRTQQEDSAVYLCASSWLRAGETQYFGPGTRLLVL.

The chain employs TRBV7-9 and TRBJ1-4; D gene ambiguous. The length of the CDR3 is 14 residues. CDR1 and CDR2 from the germline V gene are SEHNR and FQNEAQ (reference sequence). V lost 4 bases and J lost 5, with 11 bases in between. CDR3 protein: CASSSTRENEKLFF. As DNA, the CDR3 is TGTGCCAGCAGCTCCACCCGGGAGAATGAAAAACTGTTTTTT. Variable domain in full (rest from reference TRBV7-9 and TRBJ1-4): DTGVSQNPRHKITKRGQNVTFRCDPISEHNRLYWYRQTLGQGPEFLTYFQNEAQLEKSRLLSDRFSAERPKGSFSTLEIQRTEQGDSAMYLCASSSTRENEKLFFGSGTQLSVL.

This clone came up once. This sequence joins TRBV27 and TRBJ2-3; 7 bases match TRBD2. The germline V gene has CDR1 MNHEY and CDR2 SMNVEV (reference sequence). CDR3 length equals 14 residues. V was pared by 4 bases and J by 7 bases, with 8 bases of the junction left unmatched. In DNA, the CDR3 is TGTGCCAGCAGTTGGGGGAGCGGGGAATATACGCAGTATTTT. It translates to CASSWGSGEYTQYF.

For the CDR3, the DNA is TGTGCCAGCAGCCCCAGGGACAATCTTAATGAAAAACTGTTTTTT. It encodes CASSPRDNLNEKLFF. V is TRBV9 and J is TRBJ1-4; possibly TRBD1 for D (6 bases). CDR1 and CDR2 (germline): SGDLS, YYNGEE. The CDR3 is made up of 15 amino acids. V dropped 4 bases and J dropped 4 bases, with 14 bases sitting between them.

In this sample, this clone turned up once. The chain links TRBV19 to TRBJ2-7; D possibly corresponds to TRBD1 (5 bases). Deletions cut 4 bases from V and 3 bases from J, with 10 bases between. This CDR3 has 13 residues. Looked up from germline, CDR1 is LNHDA and CDR2 is SQIVND (reference sequence). CDR3 sequence reads: CASSTAGIYEQYF. The CDR3 nucleotides are TGTGCCAGTAGTACTGCAGGGATCTACGAGCAGTACTTC.

The chain combines TRBV27 with TRBJ1-2, with 7 bases identical to TRBD1. Germline CDR1 reads MNHEY; CDR2 reads SMNVEV (reference sequence). The trim removed 7 bases at V and 2 bases at J, leaving 10 bases unmatched. This CDR3 is 15 amino acids long. CDR3 region: CASTPGTASNYGYTF. CDR3 sequence (DNA): TGTGCCAGCACCCCCGGGACAGCCTCAAACTATGGCTACACCTTC.

The chain is built from TRBV5-6 and TRBJ1-2; no reliable D call. The length of the CDR3 is 13 residues. The germline gives CDR1 SGHDT, CDR2 YYEEEE. CDR3 coding DNA: TGTGCTTTTACCGCAGCGGGTAACTATGGCTACACCTTC. This translates into CAFTAAGNYGYTF. The full variable domain, rest sourced from reference TRBV5-6 and TRBJ1-2, is DAGVTQSPTHLIKTRGQQVTLRCSPKSGHDTVSWYQQALGQGPQFIFQYYEEEERQRGNFPDRFSGHQFPNYSSELNVNALLLGDSALYLCAFTAAGNYGYTFGSGTRLTVV.

This clone was seen only a few times. The V call is TRBV12-5, the J call TRBJ2-1; 7 bases map to TRBD1. Germline V gene data show CDR1 as LGHNT and CDR2 as FRNRAP. J lost 3 bases, V lost 1 base, and 3 bases had no gene match. The CDR3 has 15 amino acids. For the CDR3, the DNA is TGTGCTAGTGGTTTGGGGGACAGCCTCTACAATGAGCAGTTCTTC. It is translated as CASGLGDSLYNEQFF.

The chain employs TRBV6-5 and TRBJ1-1; D gene unclear. Trimming took off 4 bases at V and 2 bases at J, with 5 bases between the two ends. CDR1 and CDR2 (germline): MNHEY, SVGAGI. CDR3 length: 12 residues. CDR3 amino acids: CASSSVNTEAFF. Here the CDR3 DNA reads TGTGCCAGCAGTTCGGTAAACACTGAAGCTTTCTTT.

V usage is TRBV6-2 or TRBV6-3 and J usage is TRBJ2-1; TRBD2 matches at 9 bases. CDR1 is MNHEY and CDR2 is SVGEGT in the germline V gene. V was pared by 2 bases and J by 0 bases, with 5 bases of the junction left unmatched. The CDR3 is 17 amino acids. CDR3 coding DNA: TGTGCCAGCAGTTACGGGCTAGCGGGAAGCTCCTACAATGAGCAGTTCTTC. Amino acid sequence: CASSYGLAGSSYNEQFF.

The V gene is TRBV11-2, the J gene TRBJ2-1; D unresolved. The germline CDR1 and CDR2 sequences are SGHAT and FQNNGV. The V end was cut by 1 base, the J end by 8 bases, with 12 bases between. The CDR3 runs to 14 residues. The CDR3, as DNA: TGTGCCAGCAGCTTAGCGCCGACACGCGATGAGCAGTTCTTC. It specifies CASSLAPTRDEQFF.

The chain employs TRBV4-3 and TRBJ2-7; TRBD2 aligns across 10 bases. The trim removed 0 bases at V and 6 bases at J, leaving 8 bases unmatched. CDR1 is LGHNA and CDR2 is YSLEER in the germline V gene. The CDR3 is 16 amino acids. The CDR3 loop reads CASSQDALAGTAEQYF. In DNA form, the CDR3 reads TGCGCCAGCAGCCAAGATGCACTAGCGGGGACGGCCGAGCAGTACTTC.

V usage is TRBV2 and J usage is TRBJ1-1; no firm D call. V lost 6 bases to trimming and J lost 0 bases, with 11 bases between them. The CDR3 is made up of 14 amino acids. CDR1 SNHLY and CDR2 FYNNEI come from the germline V gene. CDR3 protein: CASSPKPVNTEAFF. DNA of the CDR3: TGTGCCAGCAGCCCGAAGCCCGTGAACACTGAAGCTTTCTTT.

V usage is TRBV28 and J usage is TRBJ2-1; TRBD2 is a possible D gene (5 bases). The germline V gene has CDR1 MDHEN and CDR2 SYDVKM. CDR3 length equals 14 residues. V was shortened by 6 bases and J by 4 bases, with 13 bases between the two germline ends. This CDR3 reads CASRPGLAYNEQFF. In nucleotides, the CDR3 is TGTGCCAGCAGACCGGGGTTGGCATACAATGAGCAGTTCTTC.

CDR3 residues: CAWSVRGGYGYTF. CDR3 coding DNA: TGTGCCTGGAGTGTCAGGGGCGGGTATGGCTACACCTTC. This chain joins TRBV30 and TRBJ1-2; D perhaps matches TRBD1 (6 bases). This CDR3 region has 13 residues. CDR1 is GTSNPN, CDR2 SVGIG, per germline (reference sequence). V was clipped by 0 bases and J by 5 bases, with 10 bases between them.

This clone was observed a handful of times. This rearrangement joins TRBV6-4 to TRBJ2-3; TRBD2 matches 7 bases. Looked up from germline, CDR1 is MRHNA and CDR2 is SNTAGT. The CDR3 spans 15 residues. V lost 10 bases to trimming and J lost 0 bases; unmatched junction nucleotides: 10. The CDR3 region has the DNA TGTGCCACAAACCTAGCGGATGCTAGCACAGATACGCAGTATTTT. This encodes CATNLADASTDTQYF.

V is TRBV9 and J is TRBJ2-5; 8 bases are a match to TRBD2. CDR1 and CDR2 from the germline V gene are SGDLS and YYNGEE. V lost 0 bases and J lost 4; bases outside the gene matches: 5. The length of the CDR3 is 15 residues. The CDR3 protein is CASSVVGGGLETQYF. CDR3 coding DNA: TGTGCCAGCAGCGTAGTCGGGGGGGGCCTAGAGACCCAGTACTTC.

V is TRBV9 and J is TRBJ2-5; 11 positions agree with TRBD1. Trimming at V came to 0 bases and at J to 5 bases, leaving 3 bases not matched to a gene. Germline CDR1 SGDLS, CDR2 YYNGEE. The CDR3 is made up of 15 amino acids. The CDR3 region has the DNA TGTGCCAGCAGCGTAGGGACAGGGGGCCGCGAGACCCAGTACTTC. This translates into CASSVGTGGRETQYF.